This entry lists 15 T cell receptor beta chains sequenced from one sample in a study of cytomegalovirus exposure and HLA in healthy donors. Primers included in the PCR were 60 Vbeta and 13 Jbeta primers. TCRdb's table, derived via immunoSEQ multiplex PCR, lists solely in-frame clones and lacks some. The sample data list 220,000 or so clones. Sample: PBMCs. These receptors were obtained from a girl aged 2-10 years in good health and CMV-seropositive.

CDR3 nucleotides: TGTGCCAGCAGCTTAGAAGGGGCAAGGATTAGCAATCAGCCCCAGCATTTT. This translates into CASSLEGARISNQPQHF. V and J are TRBV7-2 and TRBJ1-5, with a weak D call TRBD1 (5 bases). Trimming left V 1 base short and J 0 bases short, with 13 bases between. CDR3 length: 17 residues. From germline, CDR1 is SGHTA and CDR2 FQGNSA.

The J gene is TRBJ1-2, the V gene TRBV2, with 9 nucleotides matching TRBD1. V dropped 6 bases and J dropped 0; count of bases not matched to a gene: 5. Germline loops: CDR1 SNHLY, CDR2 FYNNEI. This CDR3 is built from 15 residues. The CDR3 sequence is CASRDRGKANYGYTF. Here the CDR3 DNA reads TGTGCCAGCAGGGACAGGGGAAAAGCTAACTATGGCTACACCTTC.

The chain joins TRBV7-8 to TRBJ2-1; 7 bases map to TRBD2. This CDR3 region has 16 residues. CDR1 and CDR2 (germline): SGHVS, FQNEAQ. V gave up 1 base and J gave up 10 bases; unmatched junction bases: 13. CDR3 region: CASSLGGTGGPNEQFF. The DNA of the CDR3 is TGTGCCAGCAGCTTAGGAGGTACGGGAGGCCCCAACGAGCAGTTCTTC.

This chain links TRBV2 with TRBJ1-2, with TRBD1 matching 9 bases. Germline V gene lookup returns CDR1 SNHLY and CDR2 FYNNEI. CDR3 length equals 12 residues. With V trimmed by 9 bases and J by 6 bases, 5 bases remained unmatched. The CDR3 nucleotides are TGTGCCAGAGGGGACAGGGAAGATGGCTACACCTTC. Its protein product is CARGDREDGYTF.

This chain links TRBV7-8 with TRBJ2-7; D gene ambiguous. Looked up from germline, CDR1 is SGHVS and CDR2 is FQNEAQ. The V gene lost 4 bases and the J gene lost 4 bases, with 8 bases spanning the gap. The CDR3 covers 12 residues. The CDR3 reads CASSSPAYEQYF. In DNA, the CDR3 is TGTGCCAGCAGCTCCCCCGCGTACGAGCAGTACTTC.

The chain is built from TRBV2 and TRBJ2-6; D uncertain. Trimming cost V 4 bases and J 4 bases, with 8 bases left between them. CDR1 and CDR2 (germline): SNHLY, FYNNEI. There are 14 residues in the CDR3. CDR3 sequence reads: CASSAGSGANVLTF. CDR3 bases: TGTGCCAGCAGTGCGGGTAGCGGGGCCAACGTCCTGACTTTC.

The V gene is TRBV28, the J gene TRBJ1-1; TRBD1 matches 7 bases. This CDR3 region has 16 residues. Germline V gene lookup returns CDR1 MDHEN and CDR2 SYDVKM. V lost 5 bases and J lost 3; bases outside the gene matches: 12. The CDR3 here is CASSIEQGGWDTEAFF. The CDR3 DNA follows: TGTGCCAGCAGTATAGAGCAAGGGGGCTGGGACACTGAAGCTTTCTTT.

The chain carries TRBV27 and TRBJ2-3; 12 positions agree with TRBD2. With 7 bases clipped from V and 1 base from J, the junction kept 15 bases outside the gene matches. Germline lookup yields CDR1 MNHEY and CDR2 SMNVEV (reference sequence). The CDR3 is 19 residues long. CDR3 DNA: TGTGCCAGCACTCAGAGTAGTTGGGGACTAGCGGGCGGCACAGATACGCAGTATTTT. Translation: CASTQSSWGLAGGTDTQYF.

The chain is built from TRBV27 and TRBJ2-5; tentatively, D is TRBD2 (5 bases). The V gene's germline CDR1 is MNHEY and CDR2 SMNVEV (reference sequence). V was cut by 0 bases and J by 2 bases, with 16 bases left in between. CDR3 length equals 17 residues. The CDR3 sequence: CASSLSSGLNGQETQYF. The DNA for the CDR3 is TGTGCCAGCAGTTTATCGAGCGGCCTGAATGGGCAAGAGACCCAGTACTTC.

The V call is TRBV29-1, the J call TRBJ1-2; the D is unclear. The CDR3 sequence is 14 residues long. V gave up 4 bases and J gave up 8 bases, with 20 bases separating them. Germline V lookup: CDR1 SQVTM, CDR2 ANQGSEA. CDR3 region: CSVAWASLPRGYTF. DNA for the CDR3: TGCAGCGTTGCATGGGCCAGTCTACCTCGCGGCTACACCTTC.

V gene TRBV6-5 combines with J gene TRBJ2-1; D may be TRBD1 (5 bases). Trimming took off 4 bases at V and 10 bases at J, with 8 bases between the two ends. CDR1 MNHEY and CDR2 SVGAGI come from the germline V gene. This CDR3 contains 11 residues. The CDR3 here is CASSSQGEQFF. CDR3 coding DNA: TGTGCCAGCAGTTCCCAGGGAGAGCAGTTCTTC.

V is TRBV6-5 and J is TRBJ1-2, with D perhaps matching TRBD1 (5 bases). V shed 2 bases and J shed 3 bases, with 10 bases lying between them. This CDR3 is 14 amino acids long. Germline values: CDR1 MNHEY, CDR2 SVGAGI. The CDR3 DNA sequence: TGTGCCAGCAGTTACGCCGGGGGGGACTATGGCTACACCTTC. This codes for CASSYAGGDYGYTF.

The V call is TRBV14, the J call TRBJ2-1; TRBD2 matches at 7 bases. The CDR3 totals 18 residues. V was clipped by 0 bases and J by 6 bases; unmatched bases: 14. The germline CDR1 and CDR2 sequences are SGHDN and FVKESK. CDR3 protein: CASSQDLFGLGKVNEQFF. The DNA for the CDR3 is TGTGCCAGCAGCCAAGATTTGTTCGGACTAGGGAAGGTCAATGAGCAGTTCTTC.

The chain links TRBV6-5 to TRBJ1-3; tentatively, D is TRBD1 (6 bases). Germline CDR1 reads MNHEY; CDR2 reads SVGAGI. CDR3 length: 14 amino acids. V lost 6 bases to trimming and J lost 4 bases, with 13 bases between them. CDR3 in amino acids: CASSWTDSGNTIYF. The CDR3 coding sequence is TGTGCCAGCAGCTGGACGGACAGCGGAAACACCATATATTTT.

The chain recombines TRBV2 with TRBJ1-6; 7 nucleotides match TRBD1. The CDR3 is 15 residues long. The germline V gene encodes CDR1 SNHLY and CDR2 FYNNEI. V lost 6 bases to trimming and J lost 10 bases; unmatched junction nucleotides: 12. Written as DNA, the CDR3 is TGTGCCAGCAGGTCTAAGGGGGCGGATAGCTCACCCCTCCACTTT. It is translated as CASRSKGADSSPLHF.